This T cell receptor beta chain was recovered during a study of cytomegalovirus exposure and HLA in healthy donors. Findings and limits, study-wide: Later on, analysis showed that most CMV-associated TCR beta chains appeared to be HLA-restricted.

V was clipped by 3 bases and J by 5 bases; unmatched bases: 6. The germline V gene has CDR1 SEHNR and CDR2 FQNEAQ (reference sequence). The CDR3 spans 14 residues. Regarding this clone: Its antigen is unidentified.

PCR used 60 Vbeta primers and 13 Jbeta primers. Using immunoSEQ multiplex PCR, the repertoire was profiled, and TCRdb retains in-frame clones only, with some absent. Listed are about 88,000 clones; around 5% falls within the top ten. This receptor was identified in a girl aged 5 to 17 in good health and CMV-seropositive. The sample consisted of PBMCs. This chain links TRBV7-9 with TRBJ1-1, with 7 bases aligning to TRBD1. The CDR3 is CASSLTGQGTEAFF. CDR3 bases: TGTGCCAGCAGCTTGACAGGGCAGGGTACTGAAGCTTTCTTT. The full variable domain, with the rest looked up from reference TRBV7-9 and TRBJ1-1, is DTGVSQNPRHKITKRGQNVTFRCDPISEHNRLYWYRQTLGQGPEFLTYFQNEAQLEKSRLLSDRFSAERPKGSFSTLEIQRTEQGDSAMYLCASSLTGQGTEAFFGQGTRLTVV.